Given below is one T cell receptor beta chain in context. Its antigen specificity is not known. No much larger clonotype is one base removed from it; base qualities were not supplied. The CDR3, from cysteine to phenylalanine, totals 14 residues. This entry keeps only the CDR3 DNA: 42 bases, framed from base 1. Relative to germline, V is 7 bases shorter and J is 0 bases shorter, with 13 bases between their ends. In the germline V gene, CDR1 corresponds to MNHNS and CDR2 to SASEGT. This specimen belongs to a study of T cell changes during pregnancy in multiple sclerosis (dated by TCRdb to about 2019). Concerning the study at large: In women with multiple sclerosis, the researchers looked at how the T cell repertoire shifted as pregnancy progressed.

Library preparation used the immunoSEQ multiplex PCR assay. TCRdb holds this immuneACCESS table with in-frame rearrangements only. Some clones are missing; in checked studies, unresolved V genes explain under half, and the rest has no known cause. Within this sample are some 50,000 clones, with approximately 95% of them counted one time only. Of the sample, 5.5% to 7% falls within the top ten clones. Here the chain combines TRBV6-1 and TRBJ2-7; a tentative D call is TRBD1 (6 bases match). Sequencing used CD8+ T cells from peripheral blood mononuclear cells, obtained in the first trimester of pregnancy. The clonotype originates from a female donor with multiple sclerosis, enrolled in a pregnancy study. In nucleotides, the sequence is TGTGCCAGCACCTCCAGACAGGACTCCTACGAGCAGTACTTC. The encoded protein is CASTSRQDSYEQYF.